This T cell receptor (beta chain) was profiled in a study of CD8+ T cells in alopecia areata. Whole-study context: The study gave treated patients oral tofacitinib at 5 to 10 mg twice daily. Affected scalp percentage set treated patients' severity scores. Whole-study results and caveats: Many expanded lesional clones stayed in scalp and blood while on tofacitinib. In scalp, tofacitinib significantly decreased clonality and expanded CD8+ clones among the top 100.

With respect to this clone: Its antigen is undetermined.

The germline gives CDR1 LGHNA, CDR2 YNFKEQ. Deletions cut 1 base from V and 5 bases from J, with 8 bases between. CDR3 length equals 13 residues. As the sequencing template, cDNA was produced by extracting RNA and reverse transcribing it. Sequencing was performed with immunoSEQ multiplex PCR; in TCRdb, only in-frame clones are kept and a portion is missing. The sample carries some 160,000 clones, less than 70% recorded once. Described treatment: oral pan-JAK inhibitor, 5-10 mg twice daily. The sequenced sample was CD4+ T cells sorted from blood, obtained at week 4, from a patient treated with tofacitinib. This chain joins TRBV4-2 and TRBJ2-5, with D perhaps matching TRBD1 or TRBD2 (5 bases each). The clonotype originates from a human donor with alopecia areata. The CDR3 coding sequence is TGTGCCAGCAGCCAAGCCGGGGCTGAGACCCAGTACTTC. It codes for CASSQAGAETQYF.